This is a list of T cell receptor beta chains from one sample in a study of PD-1 blockade in classical Hodgkin lymphoma. Profiled with immunoSEQ multiplex PCR; TCRdb holds only in-frame clones, not every one. This sample carries around 28,000 clones, around 84% of them seen once, and the ten largest clones take approximately 0.8%. The material sequenced was CD4+ T cells from blood, taken before the fourth cycle of nivolumab. Receptor source: a human donor with classical Hodgkin lymphoma. Both conserved end residues are part of each CDR3. The D gene is left open where the match is weak. Clone size is stated in some rows and not others, as once, few, many or a class when expanded.

J gene,D gene,CDR3 length,V gene,clone size,CDR3 DNA,CDR3 protein
TRBJ1-2,TRBD1,14,TRBV7-2,few,TGTGCCAGCAGCCTAGGTCAGGGGGAGTATGGCTACACCTTC,CASSLGQGEYGYTF
TRBJ2-2,.,14,TRBV2,.,TGTGCCAGCAGTGCCCCCCCGACGGACGCTGGGCTGTTTTTT,CASSAPPTDAGLFF
TRBJ2-2,TRBD2,15,TRBV11-3,.,TGTGCCAGCAGCTTAGGGACTAGCCCTCCCGGGGAGCTGTTTTTT,CASSLGTSPPGELFF
TRBJ1-1,.,13,TRBV7-2,.,TGTGCCAGCAGCTTAAATAGGCCTACTGAAGCTTTCTTT,CASSLNRPTEAFF
TRBJ2-7,TRBD1,15,TRBV7-9,.,TGTGCCAGCAGCCCATCCGGGACAGGGAATGACGAGCAGTACTTC,CASSPSGTGNDEQYF
TRBJ1-1,.,13,TRBV9,.,TGTGCCAGCAGCGTAGGAGGGTGGACTGAAGCTTTCTTT,CASSVGGWTEAFF
TRBJ1-1,TRBD1,15,TRBV6-6,.,TGTGCCAGCAGTTACTCTGGACAGGGGGGGACTGAAGCTTTCTTT,CASSYSGQGGTEAFF
TRBJ1-1,.,12,TRBV6-5,.,TGTGCCAGCAGTTATGCCGGGACTGAAGCTTTCTTT,CASSYAGTEAFF
TRBJ2-2,.,12,TRBV6-5,.,TGTGCCAGCACAGAGAACACCGGGGAGCTGTTTTTT,CASTENTGELFF
TRBJ2-3,.,15,TRBV7-3,.,TGTGCCAGCAGCTTAACGAGTCAGGGCACAGATACGCAGTATTTT,CASSLTSQGTDTQYF
TRBJ2-1,.,15,TRBV11-2,.,TGTACCAGCAGCCCCCTGGGCGGAGTATACAATGAGCAGTTCTTC,CTSSPLGGVYNEQFF
TRBJ2-5,TRBD1,17,TRBV7-9,.,TGTGCCAGCAGCTTCTACACTCCCGACAGGGCTCAAGAGACCCAGTACTTC,CASSFYTPDRAQETQYF
TRBJ1-1,.,14,TRBV6-1,.,TGTGCCAGCAGCCTTCTACAGGGGAACACTGAAGCTTTCTTT,CASSLLQGNTEAFF
TRBJ1-1,.,15,TRBV18,.,TGTGCCAGCTCACCAATAGCCGGCCAGAACACTGAAGCTTTCTTT,CASSPIAGQNTEAFF
TRBJ1-4,.,13,TRBV2,.,TGTGCCAGCAACCAGGGGAGGAGTGAAAAACTGTTTTTT,CASNQGRSEKLFF
TRBJ1-6,.,14,TRBV30,.,TGTGCCTGGAGTACCCAGGTCGATTATTCACCCCTCCACTTT,CAWSTQVDYSPLHF
TRBJ2-3,.,14,TRBV5-4,.,TGTGCCAGCAGCTTGGACCCTAGGACAGATACGCAGTATTTT,CASSLDPRTDTQYF
TRBJ2-5,TRBD2,15,TRBV19,.,TGTGCCAGTAGTATACACGGGGGGAACCAAGAGACCCAGTACTTC,CASSIHGGNQETQYF
TRBJ2-7,TRBD1,19,TRBV11-3,.,TGTGCCAGCAGCTTAGTCTATCTACAGGGGGGAACTAAAACCTACGAGCAGTACTTC,CASSLVYLQGGTKTYEQYF
TRBJ2-5,TRBD2,16,TRBV18,.,TGTGCCAGCTCACCGGTCTCTAGCGGGGGGAAGGAGACCCAGTACTTC,CASSPVSSGGKETQYF
TRBJ2-1,TRBD2,13,TRBV4-2,.,TGTGCCAGCCGCGGGGGGGCCAACAATGAGCAGTTCTTC,CASRGGANNEQFF
TRBJ2-7,.,15,TRBV5-1,.,TGCGCCAGCAGCTTGGACAGGGTAAGGACCTACGAGCAGTACTTC,CASSLDRVRTYEQYF
TRBJ1-3,.,19,TRBV28,.,TGTGCCAGCAGTTTAGCAATTGGGCAGGGGTCTCTCTCTGGAAACACCATATATTTT,CASSLAIGQGSLSGNTIYF
TRBJ2-3,TRBD2,16,TRBV7-2,.,TGTGCCAGCAGCTCGGGACTAGCGAAGAACACAGATACGCAGTATTTT,CASSSGLAKNTDTQYF
TRBJ2-7,.,13,TRBV6-5,.,TGTGCCAGCAGTTCCGGGGAGGTCTACGAGCAGTACTTC,CASSSGEVYEQYF
TRBJ2-7,.,14,TRBV5-6,.,TGTGCCAGCAGGGTGACAGCGAGCTCCTACGAGCAGTACTTC,CASRVTASSYEQYF
TRBJ1-1,.,14,TRBV28,.,TGTGCCAGCAGTACCCCGGGCAGGAACCTTGAAGCTTTCTTT,CASSTPGRNLEAFF
TRBJ1-5,.,14,TRBV28,.,TGTGCCAGCAGTTACAGGGATAGCAATCAGCCCCAGCATTTT,CASSYRDSNQPQHF
TRBJ2-1,TRBD2,14,TRBV5-4,.,TGTGCCAGCATCCGTAGCGGGGGGTACAATGAGCAGTTCTTC,CASIRSGGYNEQFF
TRBJ1-2,.,13,TRBV15,.,TGTGCCACCAGCAAGGACAGAGACTTTGGCTACACCTTC,CATSKDRDFGYTF
TRBJ2-7,TRBD1,15,TRBV27,.,TGTGCCAGCAACAAAGGGACAGCCAAAACCTACGAGCAGTACTTC,CASNKGTAKTYEQYF
TRBJ1-5,.,15,TRBV19,.,TGTGCCAGTAGTATAGCAGGGAACGGCAATCAGCCCCAGCATTTT,CASSIAGNGNQPQHF
TRBJ1-1,.,14,TRBV6-5,.,TGTGCCAGCAGTTACTCGTTGGGGAACACTGAAGCTTTCTTT,CASSYSLGNTEAFF
TRBJ2-7,.,14,TRBV2,.,TGTGCCAGCAGTGAGGTCCGGGATCCCAACGAGCAGTACTTC,CASSEVRDPNEQYF
TRBJ2-7,.,16,TRBV7-2,.,TGTGCCAGCAGCTTACTGGGGGCCGGGGCGGTATACGAGCAGTACTTC,CASSLLGAGAVYEQYF
TRBJ2-3,.,18,TRBV4-2,.,TGTGCCAGCAGCCAACTTTTGTCCGGGGCAGCTAGCACAGATACGCAGTATTTT,CASSQLLSGAASTDTQYF
TRBJ1-5,.,18,TRBV10-2,.,TGCGCCAGCAGTGAGTCGGGCAGGCCGTTCGTCCGGAATCAGCCCCAGCATTTT,CASSESGRPFVRNQPQHF
TRBJ1-3,.,17,TRBV4-3,.,TGCGCCAGCAGCCAACGGCTAGTGATCAGCTCTGGAAACACCATATATTTT,CASSQRLVISSGNTIYF
TRBJ2-4,.,13,TRBV27,.,TGTGCCAGCAGTGGACAAACCAAAAACATTCAGTACTTC,CASSGQTKNIQYF
TRBJ2-5,.,17,TRBV4-2,.,TGTGCCAGCAGCCGAGGGGACGAAAGACTAACAGAAGAGACCCAGTACTTC,CASSRGDERLTEETQYF
TRBJ2-5,.,12,TRBV29-1,.,TGCAGCTCCCGGGGTCCCCTAGAGACCCAGTACTTC,CSSRGPLETQYF
TRBJ2-2,TRBD1,16,TRBV4-2,.,TGTGCCAGCAGCCCAGACAGGGGGCCGAACACCGGGGAGCTGTTTTTT,CASSPDRGPNTGELFF
TRBJ1-5,TRBD1,16,TRBV18,.,TGTGCCAGCTCACATTCAGGGGGTTCGGGCAATCAGCCCCAGCATTTT,CASSHSGGSGNQPQHF
TRBJ1-1,.,15,TRBV23-1,.,TGCGCCAGCAGTCGAACCGGGACGGAGAACACTGAAGCTTTCTTT,CASSRTGTENTEAFF
TRBJ2-7,TRBD1,16,TRBV19,.,TGTGCCAGTAGTATAAACGGGGGACAGGGCGGCTACGAGCAGTACTTC,CASSINGGQGGYEQYF
TRBJ1-5,TRBD1,13,TRBV30,.,TGTGCCTGGAGTGAGGACAGGGATCAGCCCCAGCATTTT,CAWSEDRDQPQHF
TRBJ2-3,TRBD2,19,TRBV7-2,.,TGTGCCAGCAGCTTATCGCTACCGCTAGCGGGGGGAAGCACAGATACGCAGTATTTT,CASSLSLPLAGGSTDTQYF
TRBJ1-6,TRBD1,18,TRBV28,.,TGTGCCAGCAGGTACCGGGACAGGGGGCTTCTCTATAATTCACCCCTCCACTTT,CASRYRDRGLLYNSPLHF
TRBJ1-2,TRBD1,14,TRBV6-5,.,TGTGCCAGCAGTTACTCAGGGGGGGACAGGGCTGATACCTTC,CASSYSGGDRADTF
TRBJ1-1,.,16,TRBV5-5,once,TGTGCCAGCAGCTCACGCCGTGCAAGAAGTAACACTGAAGCTTTCTTT,CASSSRRARSNTEAFF
TRBJ1-1,.,14,TRBV9,once,TGTGCCAGCAGCGTAGAGGCAAGGGGCACTGAAGCTTTCTTT,CASSVEARGTEAFF
TRBJ1-1,.,12,TRBV7-9,few,TGTGCCAGCAGCTTTCGTGGAGCTGAAGCTTTCTTT,CASSFRGAEAFF
TRBJ2-1,.,16,TRBV5-1,.,TGCGCCAGCAGCTTGGAAAACAGGGCTTCCTACAATGAGCAGTTCTTC,CASSLENRASYNEQFF
TRBJ2-6,.,14,TRBV9,.,TGTGCCAGCAGCCCTATGGGGCATGTCAACGTCCTGACTTTC,CASSPMGHVNVLTF
TRBJ1-3,TRBD1,16,TRBV10-2,.,TGCGCCAGCAGTGAGTCGACCGGGACAGGGGGAAACACCATATATTTT,CASSESTGTGGNTIYF
TRBJ1-1,TRBD1,17,TRBV5-1,.,TGCGCCAGCAGCGGGGGCATACAGGGGGCCATGAACACTGAAGCTTTCTTT,CASSGGIQGAMNTEAFF
TRBJ1-2,.,14,TRBV15,few,TGTGCCACCAGCAGAGTTGGCAGCGACTATGGCTACACCTTC,CATSRVGSDYGYTF
TRBJ1-3,.,14,TRBV10-3,.,TGTGCCATCAGTGAGTCCCAGTCTGGAAACACCATATATTTT,CAISESQSGNTIYF
TRBJ1-3,.,12,TRBV6-5,.,TGTGCCAGCACCACGCTAGGAAACACCATATATTTT,CASTTLGNTIYF